The 8 T cell receptor beta chains below come from one sample, sequenced in a study of T cell changes during pregnancy in multiple sclerosis. Some clones are missing from TCRdb's copy, which holds only in-frame ones; the method was immunoSEQ multiplex PCR. The sample has 40,000 to 65,000 clones, almost 95% seen once. The source was CD4+ T cells from peripheral blood mononuclear cells, collected in the third trimester of pregnancy. The receptors here all came from a female donor with multiple sclerosis, enrolled in a pregnancy study.

J is TRBJ2-5 and V is TRBV7-9, with 7 bases lining up with TRBD2. The germline V gene has CDR1 SEHNR and CDR2 FQNEAQ (reference sequence). The CDR3 extends over 18 amino acids. V dropped 3 bases and J dropped 0; count of bases not matched to a gene: 13. CDR3: CASSFGIRASGNQETQYF. CDR3 in DNA: TGTGCCAGCAGCTTTGGAATCCGGGCTAGCGGAAACCAAGAGACCCAGTACTTC.

The gene calls are TRBV6-1 and TRBJ2-7; D may be TRBD1 (6 bases). Trimming took off 3 bases at V and 6 bases at J, with 12 bases between the two ends. Germline V gene sequence: CDR1 MNHNS, CDR2 SASEGT. The length of the CDR3 is 13 residues. This CDR3 reads CASSEGTPPEQYF. The CDR3 DNA sequence: TGTGCCAGCAGTGAGGGGACACCTCCCGAGCAGTACTTC.

The gene calls are TRBV9 and TRBJ2-3; TRBD1 aligns across 7 bases. This CDR3 is 12 amino acids long. The V gene's germline CDR1 is SGDLS and CDR2 YYNGEE. V was clipped by 4 bases and J by 6 bases; unmatched bases: 2. The CDR3 coding sequence is TGTGCCAGCAGCCCGACAGGGGATACGCAGTATTTT. Its protein product is CASSPTGDTQYF.

The gene calls are TRBV5-1 and TRBJ2-1, with D perhaps matching TRBD1 (5 bases). Trimming cost V 0 bases and J 5 bases, with 12 bases left between them. Looked up from germline, CDR1 is SGHRS and CDR2 is YFSETQ. The CDR3 spans 15 residues. The CDR3 coding sequence is TGCGCCAGCAGCTTGGCGCCAGGGTCTAACAATGAGCAGTTCTTC. Protein: CASSLAPGSNNEQFF.

The chain has TRBV29-1 and TRBJ2-3; weak D call: TRBD1 (6 bases). Trimming stripped 7 bases from V and 2 bases from J, with 13 bases between. This CDR3 region has 13 residues. Germline V CDR1 and CDR2: SQVTM, ANQGSEA. Here the CDR3 reads CSAQGILTDTQYF. In nucleotides, the CDR3 is TGCAGCGCACAGGGTATCCTCACAGATACGCAGTATTTT.

The J gene is TRBJ2-7, the V gene TRBV10-3; D uncertain. The CDR3 totals 15 residues. The germline gives CDR1 ENHRY, CDR2 SYGVKD. V gave up 0 bases and J gave up 4 bases, with 13 bases separating them. CDR3 bases: TGTGCCATCAGTGAGTCGATGGCGGATGCGTACGAGCAGTACTTC. This sequence encodes CAISESMADAYEQYF.

The V gene is TRBV11-2, the J gene TRBJ1-4; D is unresolved. V was pared by 5 bases and J by 3 bases, with 13 bases between. Germline CDR1 is SGHAT and CDR2 is FQNNGV. The CDR3 contains 15 residues. CDR3 DNA: TGTGCCAGCAGCCCCACGGGTGCTTCTAATGAAAAACTGTTTTTT. Translating gives CASSPTGASNEKLFF.

The chain joins TRBV6-1 to TRBJ2-1, with 7 bases lining up with TRBD1. CDR1 and CDR2 from the germline V gene are MNHNS and SASEGT. The CDR3 length is 14 residues. The trim removed 4 bases at V and 6 bases at J, leaving 6 bases unmatched. CDR3 sequence: CASSGDRALNEQFF. CDR3 sequence (DNA): TGTGCCAGCAGTGGAGACAGGGCCCTCAATGAGCAGTTCTTC.